Listed here are 27 T cell receptor beta chains from one sample, sequenced in a study of tissue T cells after allogeneic stem cell transplantation. Time point reported: mouse harvest day 14 after allogeneic transplant. Tail vein injection delivered 10^7 T-cell-depleted bone marrow cells and 10^6 splenic CD5+ T cells. The method was immunoSEQ multiplex PCR; TCRdb's version includes in-frame clones alone and lacks a portion of them. The profile covers about 5,200 clones, with approximately 30% appearing a single time and around 4.3% taken by the ten largest. Sequencing was carried out using skin. Source of these receptors: a female BALB/c mouse given C57BL/6 T cells with graft-versus-host disease after an allogeneic hematopoietic cell transplant.

On this clone: These gene names are mouse names. The read ends 1 residue early relative to the CDR3; the germline J gene fills the gap. This sequence joins TRBV13-2 and TRBJ2-7; 9 bases match TRBD2. The CDR3 consists of 15 residues. J lost 2 bases, V lost 0 bases, and 3 bases had no gene match. Germline loops: CDR1 NNHNN, CDR2 SYGAGS (reference sequence). The CDR3 DNA, read in part, is TGTGCCAGCGGTGATGCCCTGGGGGGGGCCTATGAACAGTAC. Protein: CASGDALGGAYEQY. The whole CDR3 protein is CASGDALGGAYEQYF.

Only a few counts were recorded for this clone. Gene names and germline refer to mouse. The CDR3 end is not reached by the read, which stops 1 residue before it; the germline J gene fills it in. This sequence joins TRBV2 and TRBJ1-6; TRBD1 might be the D (5 bases). TRBJ1-6 belongs to the ORF category, with a function that is uncertain. CDR3 length: 15 residues. Trimming cost V 0 bases and J 3 bases, with 6 bases left between them. CDR1 is LGHNA and CDR2 is YSYQKL in the germline V gene. CDR3 sequence: CASSQERGYNSPLYF. The CDR3 DNA, read in part, is TGTGCCAGCAGCCAAGAAAGGGGCTATAATTCGCCCCTCTAC.

This clone was observed a handful of times. Gene names and germline refer to mouse. The sequenced fragment ends 1 residue before the CDR3 boundary, so the rest is inferred from the germline J gene. The chain links TRBV26 to TRBJ2-7; 7 bases line up with TRBD1. Germline V gene sequence: CDR1 KGHPV, CDR2 FQNQEV (reference sequence). The CDR3 is 12 amino acids. The V gene end was trimmed by 6 bases and the J gene end by 6 bases; junction bases not matched to a gene: 5. CDR3 DNA (partial): TGTGCCAGCAGCCGAGACAGGGTTGAACAGTAC. It specifies CASSRDRVEQY. From start to end, the CDR3 is CASSRDRVEQYF. Complete variable domain (other parts from reference TRBV26 and TRBJ2-7): NSKVIQTPRYLVKGQGQKAKMRCIPEKGHPVVFWYQQNKNNEFKFLINFQNQEVLQQIDMTEKRFSAECPSNSPCSLEIQSSEAGDSALYLCASSRDRVEQYFGPGTRLTVL.

By sample fraction, this clone is medium-sized. Genes and germline are mouse. The read finishes 1 residue shy of the CDR3 end, and the germline J gene is used to complete it. The chain uses TRBV4 and TRBJ2-1; D may be TRBD1 or TRBD2 (5 bases each). Looked up from germline, CDR1 is LGHDT and CDR2 is YNNKQL (reference sequence). The V end was cut by 3 bases, the J end by 1 base, with 7 bases between. The CDR3 runs 14 residues. Incomplete CDR3 DNA: TGTGCCAGCAGCTACGGGACCAACTATGCTGAGCAGTTC. Residues: CASSYGTNYAEQF. The complete CDR3 sequence is CASSYGTNYAEQFF.

This clone showed up just a few times. Gene names and germline match the mouse. The CDR3 goes on 1 residue after the read ends, and that part is filled in from the germline J gene. The gene calls are TRBV20 and TRBJ1-4; D is ambiguous. The length of the CDR3 is 11 residues. CDR1 and CDR2 from the germline V gene are GFQATS and STVNSAI. The sequenced part of the CDR3 DNA is TGTGGCTACAGCTCCAACGAAAGATTATTT. Translation gives CGYSSNERLF. The entire CDR3 protein is CGYSSNERLFF.

In its sample, this clone was seen once. Here the gene names and germline are mouse. The CDR3 is cut off 1 residue early in the read; its end comes from the germline J gene. The chain carries TRBV13-1 and TRBJ1-2; possibly TRBD1 for D (6 bases). This CDR3 spans 16 amino acids. V lost 0 bases and J lost 0, with 12 bases in between. CDR1 is NSHNY and CDR2 is SYGAGN in the germline V gene. The CDR3 DNA, read in part, is TGTGCCAGCAGTGATGTCCCGGGGGCCGCAAACTCCGACTACACC. It translates to CASSDVPGAANSDYT. From start to end, the CDR3 is CASSDVPGAANSDYTF.

Details on this clone: The gene symbols are mouse symbols. The read is 1 residue too short to cover the CDR3 end, so that end is filled in from the germline J gene. The V and J genes are TRBV26 and TRBJ1-4, with a tentative D call TRBD1 (6 bases). Germline CDR1 is KGHPV and CDR2 is FQNQEV (reference sequence). The CDR3 is made up of 16 amino acids. Between the trimmed V and J ends, which lost 0 bases and 0 bases, there was a span of 8 bases. The CDR3: CASSLSRGISNERLFF. The CDR3 DNA, read in part, is TGTGCCAGCAGTCTGTCGAGGGGGATTTCCAACGAAAGATTATTT. The full variable domain, completed using reference TRBV26 and TRBJ1-4, is NSKVIQTPRYLVKGQGQKAKMRCIPEKGHPVVFWYQQNKNNEFKFLINFQNQEVLQQIDMTEKRFSAECPSNSPCSLEIQSSEAGDSALYLCASSLSRGISNERLFFGHGTKLSVL.

Points on this clone: These gene names are mouse names. The read finishes 1 residue shy of the CDR3 end, and the germline J gene is used to complete it. The J gene is TRBJ2-1, the V gene TRBV16; 7 bases fit TRBD2. The CDR3 runs to 13 residues. Germline V gene sequence: CDR1 SGHSA, CDR2 FRNQAP. J was trimmed by 7 bases and V by 3 bases; bases with no gene match: 3. The CDR3 is CASSFTGAAEQFF. CDR3 bases read: TGTGCAAGCAGCTTTACTGGGGCCGCTGAGCAGTTC.

As for this clone: The genes and germline here are from mouse. The DNA ends 1 residue before the CDR3 does, and the rest of the CDR3 is filled in from the germline J gene. The chain is built from TRBV3 and TRBJ2-5; D may be TRBD2 (5 bases). The CDR3 totals 13 residues. V dropped 4 bases and J dropped 2 bases, with 7 bases sitting between them. Germline CDR1 and CDR2: SNHLY and FYNGKV (reference sequence). CDR3 sequence: CASSSLGQDTQYF. CDR3 DNA, as far as it was read: TGTGCCAGCAGCTCCCTGGGCCAAGACACCCAGTAC.

This clone is medium-sized in the sample. Germline and genes: mouse. Read coverage stops 1 residue before the CDR3 terminus; the germline J gene supplies the remainder. The chain employs TRBV26 and TRBJ1-2; no clear D. V lost 3 bases, J lost 1 base, and 6 bases lay in between. The CDR3 sequence is 13 residues long. CDR1 KGHPV and CDR2 FQNQEV come from the germline V gene (reference sequence). CDR3 sequence: CASSLEKNSDYTF. The CDR3 DNA, read in part, is TGTGCCAGCAGTCTTGAAAAAAACTCCGACTACACC. The variable domain in full, completed from reference TRBV26 and TRBJ1-2, reads NSKVIQTPRYLVKGQGQKAKMRCIPEKGHPVVFWYQQNKNNEFKFLINFQNQEVLQQIDMTEKRFSAECPSNSPCSLEIQSSEAGDSALYLCASSLEKNSDYTFGSGTRLLVI.

Remarks on this clone: Gene names are the mouse ones. The sequenced part of the CDR3 DNA is TGTGCCAGCAGTCTTACGCACAGATCTGGAAATACGCTCTAT. It encodes CASSLTHRSGNTLY. The whole CDR3 region reads CASSLTHRSGNTLYF. This sequence joins TRBV26 and TRBJ1-3; D not resolved. The CDR3 is cut off 1 residue early in the read; its end comes from the germline J gene. The CDR3 runs 15 residues. The germline gives CDR1 KGHPV, CDR2 FQNQEV (reference sequence). Trimming removed 3 bases from V and 1 base from J, with 10 bases in between.

As to this clone: Gene names and germline refer to mouse. The CDR3 end falls 1 residue outside the read, so it is completed with the germline J gene. This sequence joins TRBV3 and TRBJ2-7; 12 bases agree with TRBD2. Germline values: CDR1 SNHLY, CDR2 FYNGKV (reference sequence). Unmatched junction bases numbered 4, after V lost 3 bases and J lost 7 bases. The CDR3 is 14 amino acids. The CDR3 reads CASSFGTGGREQYF. Partial CDR3 DNA: TGTGCCAGCAGCTTCGGGACTGGGGGGCGGGAACAGTAC.

This clone turned up a few times. The genes are named according to mouse. The missing CDR3 end, 1 residue past where the read stops, is filled in from the germline J gene. Other nucleotide sequences in the sample specify the same CDR3. V gene TRBV26 combines with J gene TRBJ2-3; D uncertain. V was trimmed by 3 bases and J by 0 bases, leaving 7 bases between them. The germline V gene encodes CDR1 KGHPV and CDR2 FQNQEV (reference sequence). CDR3 size: 14 residues. CDR3 in amino acids: CASSLQYSAETLYF. The part of the CDR3 DNA that was read is TGTGCCAGCAGTCTACAGTATAGTGCAGAAACGCTGTAT. The whole variable domain, filled in from reference TRBV26 and TRBJ2-3, reads NSKVIQTPRYLVKGQGQKAKMRCIPEKGHPVVFWYQQNKNNEFKFLINFQNQEVLQQIDMTEKRFSAECPSNSPCSLEIQSSEAGDSALYLCASSLQYSAETLYFGSGTRLTVL.

This clone is deemed medium-sized (0.01 to 0.1%). The genes are named according to mouse. Sequencing ends 1 residue short of the CDR3 end; the germline J gene provides the rest. The gene calls are TRBV26 and TRBJ2-7, with TRBD2 matching over 12 bases. CDR1 is KGHPV, CDR2 FQNQEV, per germline (reference sequence). The CDR3 is 14 amino acids. The V gene end was trimmed by 5 bases and the J gene end by 6 bases; junction bases not matched to a gene: 5. The sequenced part of the CDR3 DNA is TGTGCCAGCAGTAAGACTGGGGGGGCGCTTGAACAGTAC. Amino acids: CASSKTGGALEQY. The entire CDR3 protein reads CASSKTGGALEQYF.

A note on this clone: Mouse names are used for the genes. Sequencing ends 1 residue short of the CDR3 end; the germline J gene provides the rest. This chain links TRBV3 with TRBJ2-3; TRBD1 matches 7 bases. The CDR3 length is 15 residues. V shed 3 bases, J shed 1 base, and the junction held 4 bases outside the gene matches. CDR1 is SNHLY, CDR2 FYNGKV, per germline (reference sequence). CDR3 DNA, as far as it was read: TGTGCCAGCAGCTTTCGCCAGGGGGGTGCAGAAACGCTGTAT. Translating gives CASSFRQGGAETLY. The CDR3, in full, reads CASSFRQGGAETLYF.

As to this clone: Germline and genes here are mouse. The read ends 1 residue before the CDR3 terminus; that terminus is restored from the germline J gene. The rearrangement uses TRBV29 and TRBJ1-5; 8 bases align to TRBD1. Trimming removed 5 bases from V and 9 bases from J; junction bases left unmatched: 3. Germline V gene sequence: CDR1 MSHET, CDR2 SYDVDS. The CDR3 contains 12 residues. The CDR3 here is CASSRQGRAPLF. CDR3 DNA, as far as it was read: TGTGCTAGCAGTAGACAGGGGAGGGCTCCGCTT.

In the case of this clone: Genes here carry mouse names. The missing CDR3 end, 1 residue past where the read stops, is filled in from the germline J gene. The chain links TRBV26 to TRBJ1-3, with D unresolved. The CDR3 consists of 11 residues. Trimming took off 1 base at V and 7 bases at J, with 2 bases between the two ends. The germline gives CDR1 KGHPV, CDR2 FQNQEV (reference sequence). The sequenced part of the CDR3 DNA is TGTGCCAGCAGTCTGTGGAATACGCTCTAT. This gives the protein CASSLWNTLY. The whole CDR3 protein is CASSLWNTLYF. Complete variable domain (other parts from reference TRBV26 and TRBJ1-3): NSKVIQTPRYLVKGQGQKAKMRCIPEKGHPVVFWYQQNKNNEFKFLINFQNQEVLQQIDMTEKRFSAECPSNSPCSLEIQSSEAGDSALYLCASSLWNTLYFGEGSRLIVV.

In the case of this clone: The germline and genes are mouse ones. The read halts 1 residue ahead of the CDR3 end, with the missing end drawn from the germline J gene. The genes are TRBV16 and TRBJ2-4; D is unclear. Germline V gene lookup returns CDR1 SGHSA and CDR2 FRNQAP. V gave up 2 bases and J gave up 4 bases, with 7 bases separating them. The CDR3 loop spans 13 amino acids. The CDR3 DNA, read in part, is TGTGCAAGCAGCTTAACAGAGGAAAACACCTTGTAC. It yields the protein CASSLTEENTLY. The entire CDR3 is CASSLTEENTLYF.

Worth noting for this clone: Gene names and germline match the mouse. The read is 1 residue too short to cover the CDR3 end, so that end is filled in from the germline J gene. This chain connects TRBV12-2 to TRBJ2-4; TRBD2 agrees at 12 bases. Per the germline V gene, CDR1 is SGHLS and CDR2 is HYDKME. This CDR3 is 16 amino acids long. V lost 2 bases, J lost 0 bases, and 2 bases stayed unmatched. The sequenced part of the CDR3 DNA is TGTGCCAGCTCTCGGGACTGGGGGGTTAGTCAAAACACCTTGTAC. Translating it yields CASSRDWGVSQNTLY. The CDR3, in full, reads CASSRDWGVSQNTLYF.

Note on this clone: Any gene name here is a mouse gene name. From the germline J gene comes the end of the CDR3, since the read stops 1 residue before it. This chain connects TRBV3 to TRBJ2-4; no clear D gene. This CDR3 comprises 13 residues. Per germline, CDR1 SNHLY and CDR2 FYNGKV (reference sequence). V was shortened by 2 bases and J by 0 bases, with 3 bases between the two germline ends. Incomplete CDR3 DNA: TGTGCCAGCAGCTTAAACAGTCAAAACACCTTGTAC. Its protein product is CASSLNSQNTLY. The whole CDR3 sequence is CASSLNSQNTLYF.

Remarks on this clone: Mouse germline and gene names are used. The sequence runs out 1 residue before the end of the CDR3; the remainder is reconstructed from the germline J gene. This rearrangement joins TRBV19 to TRBJ2-4, with 9 bases that match TRBD2. Trimming took 4 bases from V and 0 from J; bases not matched to a gene: 6. Germline V gene data show CDR1 as FNHDT and CDR2 as SITEND (reference sequence). The CDR3 length is 16 residues. The sequenced part of the CDR3 DNA is TGTGCCAGCAGTCTTGGGGGGGCGACTAGTCAAAACACCTTGTAC. It is translated as CASSLGGATSQNTLY. The whole CDR3 protein is CASSLGGATSQNTLYF.

About this clone: The gene names here belong to mouse. Read coverage stops 1 residue before the CDR3 terminus; the germline J gene supplies the remainder. The V and J genes are TRBV15 and TRBJ1-5; 9 bases map to TRBD1. V lost 8 bases and J lost 3; bases outside the gene matches: 2. The CDR3 length is 13 residues. In germline, CDR1 is SGHND, CDR2 FRSKSL. CDR3 DNA, as far as it was read: TGTGCCAGCGGACAGGGGAGCAACCAGGCTCCGCTT. It yields the protein CASGQGSNQAPL. The complete CDR3 protein is CASGQGSNQAPLF.

On this clone itself: Gene labels here are mouse ones. CDR3 sequence: CASSDGGIQDTQYF. Incomplete CDR3 DNA: TGTGCCAGCAGTGATGGGGGGATCCAAGACACCCAGTAC. The gene calls are TRBV13-1 and TRBJ2-5; D tentatively fits TRBD1 or TRBD2 (5 bases each). Read sequence stops 1 residue before the CDR3 end, and the germline J gene provides the missing end. Germline CDR1 NSHNY, CDR2 SYGAGN. V was trimmed by 0 bases and J by 2 bases, leaving 7 bases between them. CDR3 length equals 14 residues.

Turning to this clone: Gene names and germline refer to mouse. The missing CDR3 end, 1 residue past where the read stops, is filled in from the germline J gene. This chain joins TRBV23 and TRBJ2-4. Germline CDR1 KGHTA, CDR2 FQNQQP. The CDR3 loop spans 15 amino acids. CDR3 bases read: TGCTCCAGCAGTCAATCGAAGGGCTGGAGAAACACCTTGTAC. It codes for CSSSQSKGWRNTLY. The entire CDR3 is CSSSQSKGWRNTLYF. Full variable domain (outside the CDR3, taken from reference TRBV23 and TRBJ2-4): DAAVTQKPRYLIKMKGQEAEMKCIPEKGHTAVFWYQQKQSKELKFLIYFQNQQPLDQIDMVKERFSAVCPSSSLCSLGIRTCEAEDSALYLCSSSQSKGWRNTLYFGAGTRLSVL.

This clone was detected only a few times. Germline and genes here are mouse. The missing CDR3 end, 1 residue past where the read stops, is filled in from the germline J gene. The chain is built from TRBV26 and TRBJ2-7; D unresolved. Trimming stripped 6 bases from V and 0 bases from J, with 12 bases between. The CDR3 runs 14 residues. Germline V gives CDR1 KGHPV, CDR2 FQNQEV (reference sequence). CDR3 sequence: CASSPDISSYEQYF. CDR3 DNA, as far as it was read: TGTGCCAGCAGCCCTGACATTAGCTCCTATGAACAGTAC.

Sample share makes this clone medium-sized (0.01 to 0.1%). The gene symbols are mouse symbols. Read data end 1 residue before the CDR3 end; the end is taken from the germline J gene. This chain joins TRBV26 and TRBJ1-4; unclear D gene. The CDR3 runs 14 residues. The germline gives CDR1 KGHPV, CDR2 FQNQEV (reference sequence). V lost 2 bases to trimming and J lost 3 bases, with 7 bases between them. CDR3 DNA (partial): TGTGCCAGCAGTCTGGGGAACACCAACGAAAGATTATTT. It specifies CASSLGNTNERLF. The whole CDR3 reads CASSLGNTNERLFF.

Note on this clone: The gene names here belong to mouse. Read coverage stops 1 residue before the CDR3 terminus; the germline J gene supplies the remainder. The rearrangement uses TRBV26 and TRBJ1-5; tentatively, D is TRBD1 (6 bases). This CDR3 region has 15 residues. Germline assignment: CDR1 KGHPV and CDR2 FQNQEV (reference sequence). Trimming cost V 4 bases and J 0 bases, with 10 bases left between them. CDR3 amino acids: CASSRTESNNQAPLF. The part of the CDR3 DNA that was read is TGTGCCAGCAGTCGGACAGAATCTAACAACCAGGCTCCGCTT.